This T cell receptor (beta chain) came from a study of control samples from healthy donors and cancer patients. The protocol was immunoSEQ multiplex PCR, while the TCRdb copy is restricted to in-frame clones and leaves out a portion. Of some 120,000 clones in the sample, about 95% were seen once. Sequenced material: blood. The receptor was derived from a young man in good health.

The CDR3 loop reads CASGLKGRGTEAFF. The CDR3 bases are TGTGCTAGTGGTTTGAAAGGGCGGGGGACTGAAGCTTTCTTT. V and J are TRBV12-5 and TRBJ1-1; D is possibly TRBD1 (5 bases). Germline V lookup: CDR1 LGHNT, CDR2 FRNRAP. The CDR3 loop spans 14 amino acids. Trimming removed 2 bases from V and 5 bases from J, with 12 bases in between.